This is a list of T cell receptor beta chains from one sample in a study of CD8+ T cells in alopecia areata. Clones were read by immunoSEQ multiplex PCR, and TCRdb kept only the in-frame ones, dropping some. The repertoire consists of around 100,000 clones, with roughly 56% occurring once and the leading ten covering about 3.7%. Sequencing was performed on CD4+ T cells sorted from blood, taken at week 24, from a patient treated with tofacitinib. Receptors originate from a human donor with alopecia areata. CDR3s include the opening cysteine and the closing phenylalanine or tryptophan. D genes are given only for firm matches. Not all rows give a size; the values are once, few, many and, for expanded clones, a class.

V: TRBV7-2
D: NA
size: once
J: TRBJ2-2
length: 16
CDR3: CASSRGPIANTGELFF
DNA: TGTGCCAGCAGCCGGGGACCCATCGCGAACACCGGGGAGCTGTTTTTT

V: TRBV4-3
D: TRBD2
size: NA
J: TRBJ2-3
length: 19
CDR3: CASSQEPGLRTSRTDTQYF
DNA: TGCGCCAGCAGCCAAGAACCCGGGCTGAGGACTAGCCGCACAGATACGCAGTATTTT

V: TRBV29-1
D: TRBD2
size: few
J: TRBJ2-6
length: 15
CDR3: CSVSRGGSGANVLTF
DNA: TGCAGCGTTTCGCGGGGGGGCTCTGGGGCCAACGTCCTGACTTTC

V: TRBV7-2
D: NA
size: few
J: TRBJ2-7
length: 15
CDR3: CASSSIRGPSYEQYF
DNA: TGTGCCAGCAGCTCAATCAGGGGTCCCTCCTACGAGCAGTACTTC

V: TRBV10-3
D: TRBD2
size: NA
J: TRBJ2-3
length: 13
CDR3: CATLAGGTDTQYF
DNA: TGTGCCACTCTAGCGGGGGGCACAGATACGCAGTATTTT

V: TRBV29-1
D: TRBD1
size: few
J: TRBJ1-2
length: 14
CDR3: CSVEAGQGAYGYTF
DNA: TGCAGCGTTGAAGCGGGGCAGGGGGCTTATGGCTACACCTTC

V: TRBV7-8
D: TRBD1
size: NA
J: TRBJ2-5
length: 14
CDR3: CASSSTGVQETQYF
DNA: TGTGCCAGCAGCTCGACAGGGGTTCAAGAGACCCAGTACTTC

V: TRBV29-1
D: NA
size: NA
J: TRBJ2-5
length: 13
CDR3: CSAQSTAQETQYF
DNA: TGCAGCGCCCAATCGACAGCACAAGAGACCCAGTACTTC

V: TRBV29-1
D: NA
size: NA
J: TRBJ2-6
length: 13
CDR3: CSVEVSGANVLTF
DNA: TGCAGCGTTGAAGTCTCTGGGGCCAACGTCCTGACTTTC

V: TRBV10-3
D: TRBD1
size: few
J: TRBJ2-1
length: 13
CDR3: CALSGDRGNEQFF
DNA: TGTGCCTTAAGCGGAGACAGGGGCAATGAGCAGTTCTTC

V: TRBV30
D: NA
size: once
J: TRBJ2-3
length: 13
CDR3: CAWSLGATDTQYF
DNA: TGTGCCTGGAGTCTAGGGGCCACAGATACGCAGTATTTT

V: TRBV23-1
D: TRBD1
size: few
J: TRBJ2-1
length: 16
CDR3: CASSHPGTDTSNEQFF
DNA: TGCGCCAGCAGTCACCCCGGGACAGACACATCGAATGAGCAGTTCTTC

V: TRBV18
D: TRBD2
size: NA
J: TRBJ2-6
length: 18
CDR3: CASSPPKRGGQGANVLTF
DNA: TGTGCCAGCTCACCACCGAAGCGGGGGGGCCAGGGGGCCAACGTCCTGACTTTC

V: TRBV25-1
D: TRBD2
size: few
J: TRBJ2-3
length: 18
CDR3: CASSERASGGPSTDTQYF
DNA: TGTGCCAGCAGTGAAAGGGCTAGCGGGGGGCCTAGCACAGATACGCAGTATTTT

V: TRBV29-1
D: NA
size: NA
J: TRBJ1-1
length: 12
CDR3: CSIRTVDTEAFF
DNA: TGCAGCATTAGGACGGTGGACACTGAAGCTTTCTTT

V: TRBV5-1
D: NA
size: few
J: TRBJ2-3
length: 15
CDR3: CASSLLGPGPDTQYF
DNA: TGCGCCAGCAGCCTACTAGGGCCGGGCCCAGATACGCAGTATTTT

V: TRBV29-1
D: TRBD2
size: NA
J: TRBJ2-7
length: 14
CDR3: CSVVGLAGGYEQYF
DNA: TGCAGCGTCGTTGGACTAGCGGGGGGCTACGAGCAGTACTTC

V: TRBV4-2
D: NA
size: NA
J: TRBJ1-1
length: 13
CDR3: CASSQEGGRGAFF
DNA: TGTGCCAGCAGCCAAGAAGGAGGCAGGGGTGCTTTCTTT

V: TRBV5-1
D: NA
size: NA
J: TRBJ1-1
length: 13
CDR3: CASSPDPDTEAFF
DNA: TGCGCCAGCAGTCCGGACCCCGACACTGAAGCTTTCTTT

V: TRBV1
D: NA
size: NA
J: TRBJ1-2
length: 15
CDR3: CTSSQDDGQTYGYTF
DNA: TGCACCAGCAGCCAAGATGACGGACAGACTTATGGCTACACCTTC

V: TRBV18
D: NA
size: NA
J: TRBJ2-3
length: 13
CDR3: CASSPPTDDTQYF
DNA: TGTGCCAGCTCACCGCCGACAGACGATACGCAGTATTTT

V: TRBV30
D: NA
size: NA
J: TRBJ1-2
length: 15
CDR3: CAWSPLRGGRGGYTF
DNA: TGTGCCTGGAGCCCGCTTAGGGGGGGGCGCGGTGGCTACACCTTC

V: TRBV30
D: NA
size: NA
J: TRBJ1-1
length: 14
CDR3: CAWSADQGISEAFF
DNA: TGTGCCTGGAGTGCCGACCAGGGGATCTCTGAAGCTTTCTTT

V: TRBV7-2
D: NA
size: NA
J: TRBJ2-7
length: 13
CDR3: CASSYGQILNQYF
DNA: TGTGCCAGCAGCTACGGACAGATTTTGAACCAGTACTTC

V: TRBV25-1
D: NA
size: NA
J: TRBJ2-3
length: 15
CDR3: CASSELGRSTDTQYF
DNA: TGTGCCAGCAGTGAATTGGGACGAAGCACAGATACGCAGTATTTT

V: TRBV5-1
D: TRBD1
size: few
J: TRBJ2-5
length: 14
CDR3: CASSQGTGQETQYF
DNA: TGCGCCAGCAGCCAAGGGACAGGGCAAGAGACCCAGTACTTC

V: TRBV9
D: TRBD1
size: NA
J: TRBJ2-1
length: 15
CDR3: CASSVWTGGENEQFF
DNA: TGTGCCAGCAGCGTATGGACAGGGGGAGAGAATGAGCAGTTCTTC

V: TRBV4-3
D: NA
size: NA
J: TRBJ1-6
length: 16
CDR3: CASSQEGPLANSPLHF
DNA: TGCGCCAGCAGCCAAGAGGGGCCGCTAGCTAATTCACCCCTCCACTTT

V: TRBV27
D: TRBD1
size: NA
J: TRBJ1-1
length: 12
CDR3: CASSATGRGAFF
DNA: TGTGCCAGCAGTGCGACAGGGAGGGGAGCTTTCTTT

V: TRBV9
D: NA
size: NA
J: TRBJ1-2
length: 14
CDR3: CASSVDQGNYGYTF
DNA: TGTGCCAGCAGCGTAGATCAGGGAAACTATGGCTACACCTTC

V: TRBV6-6
D: NA
size: NA
J: TRBJ1-5
length: 14
CDR3: CASSKDSTNQPQHF
DNA: TGTGCCAGCAGCAAAGACAGTACCAATCAGCCCCAGCATTTT

V: TRBV25-1
D: TRBD1
size: NA
J: TRBJ1-2
length: 11
CDR3: CASRQGYGYTF
DNA: TGTGCCAGCAGACAGGGGTATGGCTACACCTTC

V: TRBV29-1
D: NA
size: NA
J: TRBJ1-2
length: 12
CDR3: CSVEGSGNGYTF
DNA: TGCAGCGTTGAGGGTTCGGGTAATGGCTACACCTTC

V: TRBV29-1
D: NA
size: few
J: TRBJ2-5
length: 12
CDR3: CSVRELQETQYF
DNA: TGCAGCGTCAGGGAACTACAAGAGACCCAGTACTTC

V: TRBV29-1
D: NA
size: few
J: TRBJ2-7
length: 11
CDR3: CSVGDLRRKYF
DNA: TGCAGCGTCGGGGACTTGAGAAGAAAGTACTTC

V: TRBV11-2
D: NA
size: NA
J: TRBJ2-5
length: 12
CDR3: CASSLYRETQYF
DNA: TGTGCCAGCAGCTTATATCGAGAGACCCAGTACTTC

V: TRBV5-4
D: NA
size: NA
J: TRBJ1-1
length: 13
CDR3: CASSQHANTEAFF
DNA: TGTGCCAGCAGCCAACACGCGAACACTGAAGCTTTCTTT

V: TRBV30
D: TRBD1
size: NA
J: TRBJ2-2
length: 12
CDR3: CAWATGVGELFF
DNA: TGTGCCTGGGCGACAGGGGTCGGGGAGCTGTTTTTT

V: TRBV7-9
D: NA
size: NA
J: TRBJ1-2
length: 13
CDR3: CASSLTQGHGYTF
DNA: TGTGCCAGCAGTCTGACACAGGGCCATGGCTACACCTTC

V: TRBV30
D: NA
size: few
J: TRBJ2-7
length: 13
CDR3: CAWSRLFPPGQYF
DNA: TGTGCCTGGAGCAGGCTGTTTCCCCCCGGGCAGTACTTC

V: TRBV10-2
D: TRBD1
size: NA
J: TRBJ1-5
length: 16
CDR3: CASSDSGTGGNQPQHF
DNA: TGCGCCAGCAGTGATTCCGGGACAGGGGGCAATCAGCCCCAGCATTTT

V: TRBV4-2
D: NA
size: NA
J: TRBJ1-5
length: 13
CDR3: CASSQVLGQPQHF
DNA: TGTGCCAGCAGCCAAGTTTTGGGTCAGCCCCAGCATTTT

V: TRBV10-3
D: NA
size: NA
J: TRBJ2-3
length: 13
CDR3: CAISLNQGDTQYF
DNA: TGTGCCATCAGTCTAAACCAAGGAGATACGCAGTATTTT

V: TRBV29-1
D: NA
size: NA
J: TRBJ1-2
length: 17
CDR3: CSVPANYVLGSLYGYTF
DNA: TGCAGCGTACCAGCTAACTACGTACTAGGGTCGCTCTATGGCTACACCTTC

V: TRBV29-1
D: NA
size: NA
J: TRBJ1-5
length: 14
CDR3: CSVATGTGNQPQHF
DNA: TGCAGCGTGGCTACAGGGACGGGGAATCAGCCCCAGCATTTT

V: TRBV19
D: NA
size: few
J: TRBJ2-6
length: 17
CDR3: CASRTGHLSSGANVLTF
DNA: TGTGCCAGTAGGACGGGACACCTGAGCTCTGGGGCCAACGTCCTGACTTTC

V: TRBV5-1
D: NA
size: few
J: TRBJ1-2
length: 14
CDR3: CASSLGTAVYGYTF
DNA: TGCGCCAGCAGCTTGGGTACGGCGGTCTATGGCTACACCTTC

V: TRBV6-5
D: NA
size: NA
J: TRBJ2-5
length: 13
CDR3: CASKQSLEGTQYF
DNA: TGTGCCAGCAAGCAGAGTCTGGAAGGGACCCAGTACTTC

V: TRBV7-2
D: TRBD2
size: few
J: TRBJ2-4
length: 16
CDR3: CASSFGGGLSKNIQYF
DNA: TGTGCCAGCAGCTTTGGCGGGGGGCTCTCCAAAAACATTCAGTACTTC

V: TRBV6-6
D: TRBD1
size: NA
J: TRBJ2-7
length: 12
CDR3: CASSLGQGEQYF
DNA: TGTGCCAGCAGTCTCGGACAGGGCGAGCAGTACTTC

V: TRBV6-5
D: TRBD2
size: NA
J: TRBJ2-1
length: 14
CDR3: CASRLSGVLDEQFF
DNA: TGTGCTAGCAGACTTAGCGGGGTTTTGGATGAGCAGTTCTTC

V: TRBV15
D: NA
size: NA
J: TRBJ2-7
length: 14
CDR3: CATGVDTYSYEQYF
DNA: TGTGCCACGGGCGTGGATACGTATTCCTACGAGCAGTACTTC

V: TRBV4-1
D: TRBD1
size: NA
J: TRBJ1-2
length: 15
CDR3: CASSQEPQGGYGYTF
DNA: TGCGCCAGCAGCCAAGAGCCGCAGGGGGGATATGGCTACACCTTC